This T cell receptor (beta chain) was sequenced during a study of T cells expressing NK-cell markers. Study summary: Sorted CD3+CD56+NKG2C+, CD3+CD56+NKG2C- and CD3+CD56-NKG2C+ T-cell subsets were beta-chain profiled. One of eight sequenced donors was HCMV-seronegative; the other seven were seropositive.

Comment on this clonotype: Its antigen is undetermined.

Study-level findings and limits: Also leading the CD3+CD56-NKG2C+ fraction in a few donors were these clonotypes. In 5 or 6 donors, dominant NKG2C+ clonotypes were roughly 1.0-8% of CD8+ T cells.

TCRdb re-called the 5' RACE reads and shows each CDR3 protein once, DNA omitted. This sample contains 550,000 to 600,000 distinct CDR3 sequences. The CDR3 is 15 amino acids. CDR1 is MDHEN, CDR2 SYDVKM, per germline. This chain links TRBV28 with TRBJ2-7; no DNA is available, so the TRBD2 call from TCRdb remains unchecked. This receptor was identified in a man aged 18 to 35 in good health. Input material: blood T cells: a sorted CD56 or NKG2C T cell subset, CD4+ or CD8+ T cells, or bulk PBMC T cells (not recorded which). The CDR3 region is CASSSSGTPGHEQYF.